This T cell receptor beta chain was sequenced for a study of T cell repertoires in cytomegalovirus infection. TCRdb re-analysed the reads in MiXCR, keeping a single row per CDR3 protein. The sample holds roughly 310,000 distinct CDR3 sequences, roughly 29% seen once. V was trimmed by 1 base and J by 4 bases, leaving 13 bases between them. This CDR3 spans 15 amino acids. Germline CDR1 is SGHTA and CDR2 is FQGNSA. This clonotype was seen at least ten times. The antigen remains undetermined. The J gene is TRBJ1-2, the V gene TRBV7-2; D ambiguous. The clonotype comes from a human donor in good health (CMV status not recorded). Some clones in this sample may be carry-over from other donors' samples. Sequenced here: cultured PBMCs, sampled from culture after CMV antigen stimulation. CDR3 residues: CASSLGGGLSYGYTF. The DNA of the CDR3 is TGTGCCAGCAGCTTAGGGGGAGGGCTTTCCTATGGCTACACCTTC.